What follows are 14 T cell receptor beta chains derived from one specimen sequenced in a study of human T cells and chemical hapten exposure (dated by TCRdb to the early 2020s). According to the study, the label for this sample's time point signals: patch test 2, 6 weeks after DPC sensitization. The sample's treatment or condition label, in plain terms: therapeutic diphenylcyclopropenone sensitization with weekly scalp DPC. Library generation was performed with RACE. The listed sequencing device is NextSeq 500. TCRdb reprocessed the public reads (quality trimming at Q25 with fastp, clone calling with MiXCR) and kept in-frame beta chains. CDR3 protein duplicates are merged, each entry listing the most common genes and DNA. The sample profile shows about 84,000 distinct CDR3 sequences; less than 11% of them were found once. The top ten hold 5% of the sample. This sample comprised whole blood, obtained in connection with sensitization to the hapten diphenylcyclopropenone (DPC). These TCRs come from a woman aged 45-59 years with alopecia areata. Some clones in this sample may be carry-over from other donors' samples.

This clonotype was observed many times. The V gene is TRBV5-5, the J gene TRBJ2-2; D is perhaps TRBD1 (5 bases). Germline assignment: CDR1 SGHKS and CDR2 YYEKEE (reference sequence). CDR3 size: 17 residues. V lost 6 bases and J lost 0, with 18 bases in between. CDR3 in amino acids: CASTPGLHYANTGELFF. DNA for the CDR3: TGTGCCAGCACCCCAGGGCTGCATTACGCGAACACCGGGGAGCTGTTTTTT.

This clonotype was observed a few times. The V gene is TRBV7-7, the J gene TRBJ2-3; D assignment may be TRBD1 or TRBD2 (6 bases each). The CDR3 is 20 amino acids. Between the trimmed V and J ends, which lost 2 bases and 2 bases, there was a span of 26 bases. In germline, CDR1 is SSHAT, CDR2 FNYEAQ (reference sequence). Here the CDR3 reads CASSLQAPISGGRTTDTQYF. CDR3 in DNA: TGTGCCAGCAGCTTACAGGCGCCTATATCCGGGGGCAGGACCACAGATACGCAGTATTTT.

In this sample, this clonotype turned up many times. This chain connects TRBV29-1 to TRBJ2-1; the D is unclear. CDR3 length: 12 amino acids. Germline CDR1 and CDR2: SQVTM and ANQGSEA. V lost 0 bases to trimming and J lost 13 bases, with 13 bases between them. Written as DNA, the CDR3 is TGCAGCGTTGAAGAGACAAGCGACACCCAGTTCTTC. Translation gives CSVEETSDTQFF.

This clonotype was detected a few times. The chain uses TRBV5-1 and TRBJ2-7; D might be TRBD1 (5 bases). This CDR3 contains 12 residues. Per the germline V gene, CDR1 is SGHRS and CDR2 is YFSETQ. The germline V and J ends were trimmed by 5 bases and 2 bases, with 8 bases remaining between them. CDR3 residues: CASSQGTYEQYF. The CDR3, as DNA: TGCGCCAGCAGTCAGGGAACCTACGAGCAGTACTTC. The whole variable domain, remainder taken from reference TRBV5-1 and TRBJ2-7, is KAGVTQTPRYLIKTRGQQVTLSCSPISGHRSVSWYQQTPGQGLQFLFEYFSETQRNKGNFPGRFSGRQFSNSRSEMNVSTLELGDSALYLCASSQGTYEQYFGPGTRLTVT.

The chain employs TRBV7-2 and TRBJ2-1; 7 bases align to TRBD1. J lost 0 bases, V lost 3 bases, and 14 bases had no gene match. Looked up from germline, CDR1 is SGHTA and CDR2 is FQGNSA. The CDR3 consists of 19 residues. CDR3 nucleotide sequence: TGTGCCAGCAGCTTTAAAAGTTCATTCAGGGGGAGCTCCTACAATGAGCAGTTCTTC. Its translation: CASSFKSSFRGSSYNEQFF.

This clonotype has a handful of counts. This rearrangement joins TRBV27 to TRBJ1-6; a weak D match, TRBD1 (5 bases). V was trimmed by 6 bases and J by 7 bases, leaving 22 bases between them. There are 17 residues in the CDR3. Germline CDR1 is MNHEY and CDR2 is SMNVEV (reference sequence). The CDR3 sequence is CASRGGNSGLSNSPLHF. The DNA for the CDR3 is TGTGCCAGCAGGGGAGGTAACTCGGGACTGAGCAATTCACCCCTCCACTTT.

In this sample, this clonotype turned up a few times. V usage is TRBV18 and J usage is TRBJ1-1, with 8 bases matching TRBD1. The ends lost 2 bases at V and 4 bases at J; junction bases unmatched: 3. The germline gives CDR1 KGHSH, CDR2 LQKENI. The CDR3 extends over 14 amino acids. CDR3 amino acids: CASSPVTGATEAFF. The CDR3 DNA follows: TGTGCCAGCTCACCAGTGACAGGGGCCACTGAAGCTTTCTTT. The whole variable domain, remainder taken from reference TRBV18 and TRBJ1-1, is NAGVMQNPRHLVRRRGQEARLRCSPMKGHSHVYWYRQLPEEGLKFMVYLQKENIIDESGMPKERFSAEFPKEGPSILRIQQVVRGDSAAYFCASSPVTGATEAFFGQGTRLTVV.

The V call is TRBV7-9, the J call TRBJ2-3; D gene ambiguous. Germline CDR1 SEHNR, CDR2 FQNEAQ (reference sequence). Trimming stripped 2 bases from V and 3 bases from J, with 6 bases between. This CDR3 is 13 amino acids long. The CDR3 DNA reads TGTGCCAGCAGCTTACTTCCAACAGATACGCAGTATTTT. It codes for CASSLLPTDTQYF.

The V call is TRBV5-1, the J call TRBJ1-2, with D perhaps TRBD1 (6 bases). The CDR3 sequence is 14 residues long. CDR1 is SGHRS, CDR2 YFSETQ, per germline. The V end was cut by 4 bases, the J end by 0 bases, with 10 bases between. The CDR3 DNA is TGCGCCAGCAGCGCCGGACAGACTAACTATGGCTACACCTTC. It is translated as CASSAGQTNYGYTF.

This clonotype has only a few counts. CDR3 nucleotides: TGCAGTGCTAGAGAAGGGGGCGCGAGGTTGAACACTGAAGCTTTCTTT. Encoded protein: CSAREGGARLNTEAFF. The rearrangement links TRBV20-1 to TRBJ1-1, with 7 bases fitting TRBD1. CDR1 is DFQATT, CDR2 SNEGSKA, per germline (reference sequence). Losses at the gene ends were 0 bases for V and 0 bases for J; bases not matched to a gene: 7. CDR3 length: 16 amino acids.

The chain uses TRBV12-3 or TRBV12-4 and TRBJ2-1; 7 nucleotides align to TRBD2. Trimming took 4 bases from V and 0 from J; bases not matched to a gene: 9. CDR3 length: 17 residues. The CDR3 nucleotides read TGTGCCAGCAGTTCTCCCCTAGCGGTGTCCTCCTACAATGAGCAGTTCTTC. Its translation: CASSSPLAVSSYNEQFF.

In its sample, this clonotype was seen a few times. J is TRBJ2-5 and V is TRBV3-1; possible D gene TRBD1, 5 bases. V was trimmed by 2 bases and J by 2 bases, leaving 18 bases between them. Germline V lookup: CDR1 LGHDT, CDR2 YNNKEL (reference sequence). This CDR3 comprises 17 residues. CDR3: CASSQPWQGIRQETQYF. The CDR3 bases are TGTGCCAGCAGCCAACCGTGGCAGGGCATAAGGCAAGAGACCCAGTACTTC.

This clonotype has a count of ten or more. The chain employs TRBV12-3 or TRBV12-4 and TRBJ2-7; 14 bases are shared with TRBD2. The ends lost 6 bases at V and 6 bases at J; junction bases unmatched: 7. The CDR3 runs to 15 residues. The CDR3 is CASRTSGTSGSEQYF. CDR3 DNA sequence: TGTGCCAGCAGGACCTCCGGGACTAGCGGGAGCGAGCAGTACTTC.

J is TRBJ2-2 and V is TRBV12-3 or TRBV12-4, with D hard to call. Trimming pared 2 bases from V and 5 bases from J, leaving 3 bases between. This CDR3 has 12 amino acids. CDR3 in amino acids: CASSLLTGELFF. Written as DNA, the CDR3 is TGTGCCAGCAGTTTACTGACCGGGGAGCTGTTTTTT.